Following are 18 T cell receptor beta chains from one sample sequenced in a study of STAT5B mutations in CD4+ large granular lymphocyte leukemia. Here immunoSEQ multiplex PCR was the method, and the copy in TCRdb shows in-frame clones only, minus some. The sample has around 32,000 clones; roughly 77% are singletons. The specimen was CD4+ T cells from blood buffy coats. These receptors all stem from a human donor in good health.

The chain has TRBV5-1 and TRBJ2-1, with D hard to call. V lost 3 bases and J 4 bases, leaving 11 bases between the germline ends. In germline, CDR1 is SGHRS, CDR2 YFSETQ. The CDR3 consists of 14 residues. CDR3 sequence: CASSSSNSYNEQFF. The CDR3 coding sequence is TGCGCCAGCAGCTCCTCCAACTCTTACAATGAGCAGTTCTTC.

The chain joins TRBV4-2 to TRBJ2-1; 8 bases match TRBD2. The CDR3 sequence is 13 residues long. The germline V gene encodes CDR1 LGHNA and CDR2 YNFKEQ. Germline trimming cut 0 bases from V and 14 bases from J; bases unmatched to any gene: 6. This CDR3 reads CASSQEGAGVKFF. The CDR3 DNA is TGTGCCAGCAGCCAAGAAGGAGCGGGGGTGAAGTTCTTC.

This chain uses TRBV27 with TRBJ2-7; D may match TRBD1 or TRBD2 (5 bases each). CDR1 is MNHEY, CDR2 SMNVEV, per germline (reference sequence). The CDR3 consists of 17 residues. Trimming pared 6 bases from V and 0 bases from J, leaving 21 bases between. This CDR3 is CASSLTLPGPISYEQYF. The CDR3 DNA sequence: TGTGCCAGCAGCCTTACCCTCCCGGGACCCATCTCCTACGAGCAGTACTTC.

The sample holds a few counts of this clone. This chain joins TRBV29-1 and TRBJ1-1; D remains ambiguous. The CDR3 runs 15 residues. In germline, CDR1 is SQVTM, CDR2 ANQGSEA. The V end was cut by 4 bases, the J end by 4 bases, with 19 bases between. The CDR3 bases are TGCAGCGTTGGGATGACTAGTGGGCTGAGCACTGAAGCTTTCTTT. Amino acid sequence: CSVGMTSGLSTEAFF. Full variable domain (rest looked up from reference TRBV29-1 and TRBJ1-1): SAVISQKPSRDICQRGTSLTIQCQVDSQVTMMFWYRQQPGQSLTLIATANQGSEATYESGFVIDKFPISRPNLTFSTLTVSNMSPEDSSIYLCSVGMTSGLSTEAFFGQGTRLTVV.

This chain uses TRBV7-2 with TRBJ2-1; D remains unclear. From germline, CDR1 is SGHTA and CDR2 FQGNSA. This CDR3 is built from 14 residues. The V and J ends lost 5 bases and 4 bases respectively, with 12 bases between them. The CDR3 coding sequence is TGTGCCAGCAGCCCACCCTTAAGTTACAATGAGCAGTTCTTC. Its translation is CASSPPLSYNEQFF.

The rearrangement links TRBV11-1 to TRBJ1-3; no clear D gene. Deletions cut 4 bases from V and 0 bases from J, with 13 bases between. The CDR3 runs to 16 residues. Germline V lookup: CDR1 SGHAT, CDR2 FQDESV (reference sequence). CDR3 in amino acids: CASSSEGRDSGNTIYF. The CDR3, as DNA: TGTGCCAGCAGCTCCGAAGGACGGGACTCTGGAAACACCATATATTTT.

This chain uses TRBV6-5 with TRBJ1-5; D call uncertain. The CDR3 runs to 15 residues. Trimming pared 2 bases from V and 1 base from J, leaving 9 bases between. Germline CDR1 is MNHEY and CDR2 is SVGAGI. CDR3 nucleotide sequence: TGTGCCAGCAGTTACGGTACACCCAGCAATCAGCCCCAGCATTTT. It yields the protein CASSYGTPSNQPQHF.

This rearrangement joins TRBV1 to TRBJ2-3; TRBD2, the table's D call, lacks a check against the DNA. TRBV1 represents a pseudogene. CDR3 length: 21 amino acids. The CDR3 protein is CTSSQPTSSVKWNSSTDTQYF. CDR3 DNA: TGCACCAGCAGCCAACCTACTAGCTCCGTTAAATGGAATTCTAGCACAGATACGCAGTATTTT.

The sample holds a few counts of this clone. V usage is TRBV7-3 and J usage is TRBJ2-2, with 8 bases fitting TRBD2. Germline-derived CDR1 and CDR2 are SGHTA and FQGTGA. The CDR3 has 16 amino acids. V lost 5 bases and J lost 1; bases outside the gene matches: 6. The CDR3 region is CASSPGSGGNTGELFF. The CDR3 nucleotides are TGTGCCAGCAGCCCGGGGAGCGGGGGGAACACCGGGGAGCTGTTTTTT.

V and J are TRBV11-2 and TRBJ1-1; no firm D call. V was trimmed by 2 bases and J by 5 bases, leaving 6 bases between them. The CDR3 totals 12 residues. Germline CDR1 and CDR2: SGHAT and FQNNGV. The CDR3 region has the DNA TGTGCCAGCAGCTTATATGGGACTGAAGCTTTCTTT. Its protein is CASSLYGTEAFF.

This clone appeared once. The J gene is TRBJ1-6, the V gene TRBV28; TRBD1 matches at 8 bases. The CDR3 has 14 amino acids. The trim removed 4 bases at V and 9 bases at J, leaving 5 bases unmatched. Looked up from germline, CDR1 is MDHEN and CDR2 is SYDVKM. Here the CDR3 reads CASSSGQGRSPLHF. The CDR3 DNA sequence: TGTGCCAGCAGTTCCGGACAGGGTCGTTCACCCCTCCACTTT.

CDR3 region: CASSLVGSSYNEQFF. CDR3 bases: TGCGCCAGCAGCTTGGTTGGAAGCTCCTACAATGAGCAGTTCTTC. The V and J genes are TRBV5-1 and TRBJ2-1; no firm D call. The germline V and J ends were trimmed by 0 bases and 0 bases, with 7 bases remaining between them. This CDR3 is built from 15 residues. CDR1 and CDR2 (germline): SGHRS, YFSETQ. Together with reference TRBV5-1 and TRBJ2-1, the CDR3 gives the full variable domain: KAGVTQTPRYLIKTRGQQVTLSCSPISGHRSVSWYQQTPGQGLQFLFEYFSETQRNKGNFPGRFSGRQFSNSRSEMNVSTLELGDSALYLCASSLVGSSYNEQFFGPGTRLTVL.

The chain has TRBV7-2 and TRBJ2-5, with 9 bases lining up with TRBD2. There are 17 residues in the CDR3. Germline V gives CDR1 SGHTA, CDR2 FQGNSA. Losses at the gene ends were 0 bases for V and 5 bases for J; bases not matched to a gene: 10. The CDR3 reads CASSLASTAGGGETQYF. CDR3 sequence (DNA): TGTGCCAGCAGCTTAGCTTCGACCGCGGGGGGGGGTGAGACCCAGTACTTC. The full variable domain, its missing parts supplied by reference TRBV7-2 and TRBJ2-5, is GAGVSQSPSNKVTEKGKDVELRCDPISGHTALYWYRQSLGQGLEFLIYFQGNSAPDKSGLPSDRFSAERTGGSVSTLTIQRTQQEDSAVYLCASSLASTAGGGETQYFGPGTRLLVL.

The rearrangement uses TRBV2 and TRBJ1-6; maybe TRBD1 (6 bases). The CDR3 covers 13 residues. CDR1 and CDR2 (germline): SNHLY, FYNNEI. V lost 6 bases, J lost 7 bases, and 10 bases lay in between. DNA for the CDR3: TGTGCCAGCAGCCGACAGGAGAATTCACCCCTCCACTTT. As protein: CASSRQENSPLHF.

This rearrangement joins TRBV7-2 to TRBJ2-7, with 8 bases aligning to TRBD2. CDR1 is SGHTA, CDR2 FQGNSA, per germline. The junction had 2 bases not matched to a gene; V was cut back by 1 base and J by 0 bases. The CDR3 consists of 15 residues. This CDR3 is CASSLVGGDSYEQYF. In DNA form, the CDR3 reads TGTGCCAGCAGCTTAGTCGGGGGGGACTCCTACGAGCAGTACTTC.

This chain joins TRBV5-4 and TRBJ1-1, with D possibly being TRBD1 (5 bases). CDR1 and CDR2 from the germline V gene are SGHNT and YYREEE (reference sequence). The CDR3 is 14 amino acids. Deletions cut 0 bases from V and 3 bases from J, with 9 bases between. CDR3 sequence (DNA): TGTGCCAGCAGCTTGGTTACCAGGGACACTGAAGCTTTCTTT. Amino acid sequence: CASSLVTRDTEAFF.

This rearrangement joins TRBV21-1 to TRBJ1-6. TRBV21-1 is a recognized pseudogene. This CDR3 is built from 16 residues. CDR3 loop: CASSSGGPSSDSPLHF. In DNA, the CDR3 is TGTGCCAGCAGCAGCGGGGGGCCGTCGTCGGACTCACCCCTCCACTTT.

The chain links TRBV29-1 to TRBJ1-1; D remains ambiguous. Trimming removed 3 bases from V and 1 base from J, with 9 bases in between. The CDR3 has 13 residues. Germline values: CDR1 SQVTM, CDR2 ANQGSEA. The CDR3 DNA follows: TGCAGCGTTGACAAGGGCCCGAACACTGAAGCTTTCTTT. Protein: CSVDKGPNTEAFF.